These 17 T cell receptor beta chains were all obtained from the same sample, sequenced in a study of T-cell reconstitution after alpha-beta-depleted transplantation in children. TCRbeta library construction was performed incorporating unique molecular identifiers. TCRdb redid the calling of the PCR reads with MiXCR, one entry per CDR3 protein. The sample lists 8,000 to 9,500 distinct CDR3 sequences, 17% seen once, with 88% in the top ten. Sequenced material: PBMCs, mostly from graft donor cells, taken 60 days after TCRalphabeta/CD19-depleted stem cell transplant. The receptors stem from a girl less than two years old who had a stem cell transplant for combined immunodeficiency, so the T cells may come from the graft donor.

The table lists this clonotype with many counts. V usage is TRBV9 and J usage is TRBJ1-2; TRBD1 matches 8 bases. J gave up 6 bases and V 4 bases, and 14 bases lay outside the gene matches. This CDR3 is 16 amino acids long. The V gene's germline CDR1 is SGDLS and CDR2 YYNGEE. CDR3 in DNA: TGTGCCAGCAGCTCCAGACGCACAGGGGGAGAGGATGGCTACACCTTC. It specifies CASSSRRTGGEDGYTF.

This clonotype was observed at least ten times. The V gene is TRBV7-2, the J gene TRBJ2-1, with 13 positions matching TRBD2. Germline values: CDR1 SGHTA, CDR2 FQGNSA. V dropped 5 bases and J dropped 9; count of bases not matched to a gene: 22. This CDR3 region has 20 residues. The CDR3 DNA follows: TGTGCCAGCAGCCACATTTCCCAAAGGGGGACTAGCGGGATAGGAAGTGAGCAGTTCTTC. The encoded protein is CASSHISQRGTSGIGSEQFF.

The V call is TRBV5-6, the J call TRBJ2-1; 11 positions agree with TRBD2. Per the germline V gene, CDR1 is SGHDT and CDR2 is YYEEEE. Losses at the gene ends were 10 bases for V and 4 bases for J; bases not matched to a gene: 4. CDR3 size: 13 residues. CDR3 loop: CAVRLAGYNEQFF. CDR3 DNA: TGTGCCGTTCGACTAGCGGGGTACAATGAGCAGTTCTTC.

The sample holds many counts of this clonotype. This chain links TRBV25-1 with TRBJ2-1; 9 bases are a match to TRBD1. This CDR3 is 15 amino acids long. Germline V CDR1 and CDR2: MGHDK, SYGVNS. Trimming cost V 10 bases and J 7 bases; bases outside gene matches: 14. CDR3 nucleotide sequence: TGTGCCACCGATATGGGGGACAGGGTGGTGAATGAGCAGTTCTTC. This codes for CATDMGDRVVNEQFF. The full variable domain, its missing parts supplied by reference TRBV25-1 and TRBJ2-1, is EADIYQTPRYLVIGTGKKITLECSQTMGHDKMYWYQQDPGMELHLIHYSYGVNSTEKGDLSSESTVSRIRTEHFPLTLESARPSHTSQYLCATDMGDRVVNEQFFGPGTRLTVL.

This clonotype was seen at least ten times. V usage is TRBV20-1 and J usage is TRBJ1-1; D not certain. This CDR3 has 15 residues. The germline V and J ends were trimmed by 4 bases and 4 bases, with 19 bases remaining between them. Germline V lookup: CDR1 DFQATT, CDR2 SNEGSKA (reference sequence). The CDR3 coding sequence is TGCAGTGCTATAGAGATCCACTCTAGGGCCACTGAAGCTTTCTTT. Translated: CSAIEIHSRATEAFF.

This sequence joins TRBV12-3 or TRBV12-4 and TRBJ2-3; no clear D. The CDR3 spans 14 residues. V gave up 1 base and J gave up 0 bases, with 5 bases separating them. CDR3 in DNA: TGTGCCAGCAGTTTAGTAGTTAGCACAGATACGCAGTATTTT. This sequence encodes CASSLVVSTDTQYF.

This clonotype was counted many times. The CDR3 region is CSARGRADNEQFF. The CDR3, as DNA: TGCAGTGCTAGAGGCCGGGCAGACAATGAGCAGTTCTTC. This rearrangement joins TRBV20-1 to TRBJ2-1; D is uncertain. In germline, CDR1 is DFQATT, CDR2 SNEGSKA (reference sequence). This CDR3 is 13 amino acids long. V lost 1 base, J lost 5 bases, and 9 bases lay in between.

This rearrangement joins TRBV7-9 to TRBJ2-2, with a tentative D call TRBD2 (6 bases). V lost 7 bases to trimming and J lost 1 base, with 13 bases between them. The germline V gene encodes CDR1 SEHNR and CDR2 FQNEAQ (reference sequence). CDR3 length: 15 amino acids. CDR3 in DNA: TGTGCCAGCACACCAACTAGCAGGAACACCGGGGAGCTGTTTTTT. This codes for CASTPTSRNTGELFF.

The table lists this clonotype with a few counts. As DNA, the CDR3 is TGTGCCAGCAGTACCCGAGGGGGGGCGCGCTACAATGAGCAGTTCTTC. Translated, it gives CASSTRGGARYNEQFF. The V gene is TRBV27, the J gene TRBJ2-1; D is possibly TRBD2 (7 bases). The V end was cut by 5 bases, the J end by 3 bases, with 17 bases between. The germline CDR1 and CDR2 sequences are MNHEY and SMNVEV (reference sequence). CDR3 length: 16 residues.

This clonotype was detected many times. CDR3 bases: TGCAGCGTTGCTTTGACAGACGCGAACACCGGGGAGCTGTTTTTT. It codes for CSVALTDANTGELFF. The chain links TRBV29-1 to TRBJ2-2; D perhaps matches TRBD1 (5 bases). The CDR3 contains 15 residues. V gave up 4 bases and J gave up 0 bases, with 12 bases separating them. Germline loops: CDR1 SQVTM, CDR2 ANQGSEA.

The J gene is TRBJ2-4, the V gene TRBV6-2 or TRBV6-3; TRBD1 is a possible D gene (6 bases). The CDR3 has 11 residues. Germline V gene data show CDR1 as MNHEY and CDR2 as SVGEGT. Trimming pared 5 bases from V and 7 bases from J, leaving 6 bases between. The CDR3, as DNA: TGTGCCAGCAGTCAGGGGAACATTCAGTACTTC. Its protein product is CASSQGNIQYF.

In this sample, this clonotype turned up many times. The chain has TRBV7-9 and TRBJ1-6; 8 nucleotides match TRBD1. Germline CDR1 reads SEHNR; CDR2 reads FQNEAQ (reference sequence). Trimming at V came to 1 base and at J to 7 bases, leaving 9 bases not matched to a gene. The CDR3 extends over 17 amino acids. The CDR3 bases are TGTGCCAGCAGCTTAGGTTCCACAGGGGGGACGAATTCACCCCTCCACTTT. This translates into CASSLGSTGGTNSPLHF. Based on the CDR3 plus reference TRBV7-9 and TRBJ1-6, the full variable domain is DTGVSQNPRHKITKRGQNVTFRCDPISEHNRLYWYRQTLGQGPEFLTYFQNEAQLEKSRLLSDRFSAERPKGSFSTLEIQRTEQGDSAMYLCASSLGSTGGTNSPLHFGNGTRLTVT.

The CDR3 coding sequence is TGTGCCAGCAGCGTAAACGGGGGGGCGTCAGATACGCAGTATTTT. Its translation is CASSVNGGASDTQYF. The chain carries TRBV9 and TRBJ2-3; 8 nucleotides match TRBD2. CDR1 SGDLS and CDR2 YYNGEE come from the germline V gene. Trimming at V came to 1 base and at J to 4 bases, leaving 5 bases not matched to a gene. The CDR3 contains 15 residues.

This chain uses TRBV14 with TRBJ1-6, with D perhaps TRBD1 (5 bases). The length of the CDR3 is 13 residues. With 4 bases removed from V and 10 bases from J, the gap between germline ends came to 11 bases. Germline lookup yields CDR1 SGHDN and CDR2 FVKESK. CDR3 sequence reads: CASSLTKGSPLHF. CDR3 nucleotide sequence: TGTGCCAGCAGCCTAACAAAGGGGTCACCCCTCCACTTT.

This clonotype was picked up many times. The chain has TRBV18 and TRBJ2-1, with D perhaps given as TRBD1 or TRBD2 (5 bases each). The CDR3 contains 16 residues. Trimming left V 3 bases short and J 4 bases short, with 16 bases between. CDR1 KGHSH and CDR2 LQKENI come from the germline V gene. In nucleotides, the CDR3 is TGTGCCAGCTCACCCCAAGGGGAGTCAGCTTACAATGAGCAGTTCTTC. Protein: CASSPQGESAYNEQFF.

This clonotype was observed at least ten times. CDR3 coding DNA: TGTGCCAGCAGCCGGGGAGCGAATGAATACGAGCAGTACTTC. Protein: CASSRGANEYEQYF. The chain links TRBV5-6 to TRBJ2-7; a possible D gene is TRBD2 (5 bases). Germline CDR1 is SGHDT and CDR2 is YYEEEE. Deletions cut 4 bases from V and 4 bases from J, with 15 bases between. The CDR3 loop spans 14 amino acids.

V is TRBV5-1 and J is TRBJ2-2; D not resolved. This CDR3 region has 15 residues. Trimming stripped 3 bases from V and 3 bases from J, with 12 bases between. CDR1 is SGHRS and CDR2 is YFSETQ in the germline V gene. The CDR3 region is CASSWTDLDTGELFF. CDR3 nucleotides: TGCGCCAGCAGCTGGACGGACCTAGACACCGGGGAGCTGTTTTTT. Variable domain in full (rest from reference TRBV5-1 and TRBJ2-2): KAGVTQTPRYLIKTRGQQVTLSCSPISGHRSVSWYQQTPGQGLQFLFEYFSETQRNKGNFPGRFSGRQFSNSRSEMNVSTLELGDSALYLCASSWTDLDTGELFFGEGSRLTVL.